This TCR beta chain was documented in a study of blood T cell repertoires in COVID-19. Whole-study context: Samples representing acute and convalescent COVID-19 were sourced from the United States, Italy and Spain.

In the original analysis: From reference gene primer amplification, estimates of nucleated cell counts were derived. Profiled with immunoSEQ multiplex PCR; TCRdb holds only in-frame clones, not every one. V and J calls and clone size are given by that table; D and trimming were obtained from the DNA. The sample records 200,000 to 250,000 clones, approximately 88% being singletons. The cohort comprised adults aged about 18 to 89 years residing in 20 to 30 US areas. This receptor was obtained from a woman aged 25 to 39 who had been exposed to COVID-19. The specimen was PBMCs or T cells enriched from blood (not recorded which).

CDR3 loop: CATSVGGSSYNEQFF. Written as DNA, the CDR3 is TGTGCCACCAGTGTTGGCGGAAGCTCCTACAATGAGCAGTTCTTC. This chain uses TRBV24-1 with TRBJ2-1; D not resolved. V gave up 5 bases and J gave up 0 bases, with 10 bases separating them. The CDR3 runs 15 residues. Germline CDR1 and CDR2: KGHDR and SFDVKD.